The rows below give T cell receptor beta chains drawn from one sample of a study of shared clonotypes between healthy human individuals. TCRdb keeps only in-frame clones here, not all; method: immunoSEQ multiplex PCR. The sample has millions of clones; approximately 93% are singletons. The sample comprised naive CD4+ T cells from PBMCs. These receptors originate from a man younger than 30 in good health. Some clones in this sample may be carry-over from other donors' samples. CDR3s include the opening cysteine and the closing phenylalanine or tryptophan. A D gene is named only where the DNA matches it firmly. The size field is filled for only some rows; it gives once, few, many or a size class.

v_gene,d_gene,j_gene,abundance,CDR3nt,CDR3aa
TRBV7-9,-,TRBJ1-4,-,TGTGCCAGCAGCTTAAGGTCCGATAATGAAAAACTGTTTTTT,CASSLRSDNEKLFF
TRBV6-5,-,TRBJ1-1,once,TGTGCCAGCAGTTACTCGCGCAGGACCTGGAACACTGAAGCTTTCTTT,CASSYSRRTWNTEAFF
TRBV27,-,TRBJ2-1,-,TGTGCCAGCAGTCCCCGCGTACTGGCGGACGGAGGCAATGAGCAGTTCTTC,CASSPRVLADGGNEQFF
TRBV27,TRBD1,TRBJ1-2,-,TGTGCCAGCAGCCCCAGACAGGGGGCTCGGGAAAACTATGGCTACACCTTC,CASSPRQGARENYGYTF
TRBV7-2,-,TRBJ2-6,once,TGTGCCAGCAGCCCGCAGAGCTCTGGGGCCAACGTCCTGACTTTC,CASSPQSSGANVLTF
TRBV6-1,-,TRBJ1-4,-,TGTGCCAGCAGTTCCTACAGCTTCTTAAATGAAAAACTGTTTTTT,CASSSYSFLNEKLFF
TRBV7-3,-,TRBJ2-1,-,TGTGCCAGCAGTCAGACTAGGGCTACGACGGATGAGCAGTTCTTC,CASSQTRATTDEQFF
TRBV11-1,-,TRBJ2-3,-,TGTGCCAGCAGCTTAAGGTCCGGAGGCGTCCGATCCACAGATACGCAGTATTTT,CASSLRSGGVRSTDTQYF
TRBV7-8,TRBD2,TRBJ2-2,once,TGTGCCAGCAGCTTAGGGGGGTTAGCGGGGCACACCGGGGAGCTGTTTTTT,CASSLGGLAGHTGELFF
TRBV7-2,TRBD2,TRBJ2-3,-,TGTGCCAGCACACCGGGGGGGTACACAGATACGCAGTATTTT,CASTPGGYTDTQYF
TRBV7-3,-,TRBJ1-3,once,TGTGCCAGCAGCGGAGATAGAGGAAACACCATATATTTT,CASSGDRGNTIYF
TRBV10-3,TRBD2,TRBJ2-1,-,TGTGCCATCAGTGATCTAGCGGGTGGGGTTTACAATGAGCAGTTCTTC,CAISDLAGGVYNEQFF
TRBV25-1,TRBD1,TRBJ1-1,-,TGTGCCAGCAGTGAGTCAGGGGGATATGGGACTGAAGCTTTCTTT,CASSESGGYGTEAFF
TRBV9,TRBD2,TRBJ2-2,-,TGTGCCAGCAGCAGTAGCGGGAGTTTGACCGGGGAGCTGTTTTTT,CASSSSGSLTGELFF
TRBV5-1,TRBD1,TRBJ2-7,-,TGCGCCAGCAGACCCCGGACAGGGACCTACGAGCAGTACTTC,CASRPRTGTYEQYF
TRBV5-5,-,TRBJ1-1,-,TGTGCCAGCAGCCTGGTACAGATGAACACTGAAGCTTTCTTT,CASSLVQMNTEAFF
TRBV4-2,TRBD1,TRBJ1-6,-,TGTGCCAGCAGCCAAGCCGGTGGGACAGTCGTGCATTCACCCCTCCACTTT,CASSQAGGTVVHSPLHF
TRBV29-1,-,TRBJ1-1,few,TGCAGCGTGGCCAGGTCCGGGCCTGAAGCTTTCTTT,CSVARSGPEAFF
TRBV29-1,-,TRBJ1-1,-,TGCAGCGTCTCTACGCCGACACAGAACACTGAAGCTTTCTTT,CSVSTPTQNTEAFF
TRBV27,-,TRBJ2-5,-,TGTGCCAGCGTTTCACAAGAGACCCAGTACTTC,CASVSQETQYF
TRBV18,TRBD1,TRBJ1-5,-,TGTGCCAGCTCACCTCAACGCCCTGGACAGGGTGATCAGCCCCAGCATTTT,CASSPQRPGQGDQPQHF
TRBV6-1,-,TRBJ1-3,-,TGTGCCAGCAGTGAACCCAGCAATTTAGTCACCATATATTTT,CASSEPSNLVTIYF
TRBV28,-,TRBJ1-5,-,TGTGCCACCTATCCGGAGCACCCGCCCCAGCATTTT,CATYPEHPPQHF
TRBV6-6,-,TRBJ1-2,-,TGTGCCAGCATCGGGGGGTGGCAGACAAACTATGGCTACACCTTC,CASIGGWQTNYGYTF
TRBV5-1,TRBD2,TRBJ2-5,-,TGCGCCAGCGCCCCGAGTGCGGGAGGTGAGACCCAGTACTTC,CASAPSAGGETQYF
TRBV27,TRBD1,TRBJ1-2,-,TGTGCCAGCAGTATAAGGACAGGGGGGCCCTCTAACTATGGCTACACCTTC,CASSIRTGGPSNYGYTF
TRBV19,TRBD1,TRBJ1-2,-,TGTGCCAGTACCAAGATGGGACAGCCTATACGGAACTATGGCTACACCTTC,CASTKMGQPIRNYGYTF
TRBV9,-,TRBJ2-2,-,TGTGCCAGCAGCGTAGGGGTGAAAAGTCCCACCGGGGAGCTGTTTTTT,CASSVGVKSPTGELFF
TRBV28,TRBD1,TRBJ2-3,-,TGTGCCAGCAATAGAGACAGGGGCCGCACCCGCACAGATACGCAGTATTTT,CASNRDRGRTRTDTQYF
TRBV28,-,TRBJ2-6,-,TGTGCCAGCCGCCCGGAGCTCTCTGGGGCCAACGTCCTGACTTTC,CASRPELSGANVLTF
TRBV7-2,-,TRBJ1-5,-,TGTGCCAGCAGCTTGTCGGGGGCGGGTGGCAATCAGCCCCAGCATTTT,CASSLSGAGGNQPQHF
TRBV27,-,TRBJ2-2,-,TGTGCCAGCAGTTGGCTTTTTGCGGACACCGGGGAGCTGTTTTTT,CASSWLFADTGELFF
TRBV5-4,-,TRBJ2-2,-,TGTGCCAGCAGCCCGACAGGACCGAACACCGGGGAGCTGTTTTTT,CASSPTGPNTGELFF
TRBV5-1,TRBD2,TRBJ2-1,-,TGCGCCAGCAGCCCGGGGACTAGCGGGATCAATGAGCAGTTCTTC,CASSPGTSGINEQFF
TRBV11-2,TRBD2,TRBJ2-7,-,TGTGCCAGCAGCTTAGACGGGCTAGCGGGAGGCCCCAGCTCCTACGAGCAGTACTTC,CASSLDGLAGGPSSYEQYF
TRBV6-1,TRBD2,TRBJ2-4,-,TGTGCCAGCAGTGAAGTAAACTGGGGGGGTGGTGTCGCCAAAAACATTCAGTACTTC,CASSEVNWGGGVAKNIQYF
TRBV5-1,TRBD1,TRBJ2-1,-,TGCGCCAGCAGCCCGCGGACAGGGCGGGATGAGCAGTTCTTC,CASSPRTGRDEQFF
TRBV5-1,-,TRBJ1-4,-,TGCGCCAGCAGCCTACGGGCAACTAATGAAAAACTGTTTTTT,CASSLRATNEKLFF
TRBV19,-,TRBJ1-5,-,TGTGCCAGTAGTAGCCGACTGGGGGCGGGCAATCAGCCCCAGCATTTT,CASSSRLGAGNQPQHF
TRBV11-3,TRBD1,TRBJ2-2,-,TGTGCCAGCAGCTCGGGACAGGGCGGCACCGGGGAGCTGTTTTTT,CASSSGQGGTGELFF
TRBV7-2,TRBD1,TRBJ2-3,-,TGTGCCAGCAGCCCAAACAGGGGGAGCACAGATACGCAGTATTTT,CASSPNRGSTDTQYF
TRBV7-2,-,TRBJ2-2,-,TGTGCCAGCAGCTTAGCGCTAATTGGCGCCGGGGAGCTGTTTTTT,CASSLALIGAGELFF
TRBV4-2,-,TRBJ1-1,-,TGTGCCAGCAGCCAAGATCTCGATGTAACTGAAGCTTTCTTT,CASSQDLDVTEAFF
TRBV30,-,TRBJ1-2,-,TGTGCCTGGGAAAAATTGGGGTATGGCTACACCTTC,CAWEKLGYGYTF
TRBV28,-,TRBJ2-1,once,TGTGCCAGCAGCCCCATCCCCCCCGGGGGCGATGTGGGAGGAGAGCAGTTCTTC,CASSPIPPGGDVGGEQFF
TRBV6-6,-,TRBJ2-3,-,TGTGCCAGCAGTCGCCGTACGGGTACGCAGTATTTT,CASSRRTGTQYF
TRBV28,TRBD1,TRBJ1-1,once,TGTGCCAGCAGTTTGGTACAGGGGGTCGAGGCTTTCTTT,CASSLVQGVEAFF
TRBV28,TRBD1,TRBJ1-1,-,TGTGCCAGCAGTCGAGGGCCAAGGGACAGGGGAGAAGCTTTCTTT,CASSRGPRDRGEAFF
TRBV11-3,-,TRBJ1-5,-,TGTGCCAGCAGCTTAGTTTTTTGGGTTTCGGGGAACAATCAGCCCCAGCATTTT,CASSLVFWVSGNNQPQHF
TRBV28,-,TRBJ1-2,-,TGTGCCAGCAGTTTGGGCCACCGGGGCTATGGCTACACCTTC,CASSLGHRGYGYTF
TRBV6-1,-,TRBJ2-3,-,TGTGCCAGCATGGGAGGCACAGATACGCAGTATTTT,CASMGGTDTQYF
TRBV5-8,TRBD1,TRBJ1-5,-,TGTGCCAGCAGCCTCGGACAGGGGGATGTGCAGCCCCAGCATTTT,CASSLGQGDVQPQHF
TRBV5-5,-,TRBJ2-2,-,TGTGCCAGCAGCTTAGCGGGTACGAACACCGGGGAGCTGTTTTTT,CASSLAGTNTGELFF
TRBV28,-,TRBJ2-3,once,TGTGCCAGCAGTTTAAGGCTCACAGATACGCAGTATTTT,CASSLRLTDTQYF
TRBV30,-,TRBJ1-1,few,TGTGCCTGGATTGCAGCGAACACTGAAGCTTTCTTT,CAWIAANTEAFF